This T cell receptor beta chain was profiled in a study of T cells in Graves' hyperthyroidism and ophthalmopathy. Looked up from germline, CDR1 is SQVTM and CDR2 is ANQGSEA. The J segment lost 1 base and the V segment lost 6 bases, leaving 6 bases of the junction unmatched. This CDR3 is 13 amino acids long. Study-wide results and caveats: Most thyroid clonotypes with frequency above 0.001 were detected in blood.

This clonotype was detected many times. What it recognizes is unknown. Uncontrolled infection, other autoimmune disease, pregnancy and lactation each barred patients from inclusion. Diagnosis rested on symptoms, serum thyroxine and TRAb, thyroid ultrasound, and orbital computed tomography. Amplification yielded TCR beta CDR3 regions, with RNA transcripts as the source. First-round RT-PCR with HTBI primers amplified the TCR CDR3 region. TCRdb processed the multiplex PCR reads anew with MiXCR; each CDR3 protein has one entry. The table shows hundreds of thousands of distinct CDR3 sequences, with around 26% occurring only once.

The receptor was isolated from a woman aged 35 to 49 with Graves' ophthalmopathy. The chain combines TRBV29-1 with TRBJ2-7, with 7 bases identical to TRBD1. What was sequenced was blood. This CDR3 reads CSVNRGSSYEQYF. In DNA, the CDR3 is TGCAGCGTCAACAGGGGATCTTCCTACGAGCAGTACTTC.